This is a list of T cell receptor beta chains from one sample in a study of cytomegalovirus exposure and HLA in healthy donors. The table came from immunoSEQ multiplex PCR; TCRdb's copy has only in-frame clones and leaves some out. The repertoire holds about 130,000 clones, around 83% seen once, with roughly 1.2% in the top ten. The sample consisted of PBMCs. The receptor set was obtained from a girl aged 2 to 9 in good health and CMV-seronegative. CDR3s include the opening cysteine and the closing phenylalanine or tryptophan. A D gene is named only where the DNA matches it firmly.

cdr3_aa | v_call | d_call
CASSMGRGEQYF | TRBV27 | -
CASSTSIRALVNTEAFF | TRBV19 | -
CASSQDRGFGSGELFF | TRBV4-3 | -
CASRSLQTGANVLTF | TRBV19 | -
CASSSGHPSGANVLTF | TRBV5-1 | -
CASSYGVGYGYTF | TRBV2 | -
CASSSKSSYNEQFF | TRBV11-3 | -
CATSRDFAGGTEAFF | TRBV15 | -
CASSPRTGPSGANVLTF | TRBV14 | TRBD1
CASSLALPGQFGGYTF | TRBV5-4 | TRBD1
CASSQGGSGYEAFF | TRBV4-2 | -
CASSQAGQANSPLHF | TRBV4-3 | TRBD1
CASSPSGDHYNEQFF | TRBV5-1 | TRBD2
CASSFRQGAGGETQYF | TRBV28 | TRBD1
CASSLARSGGANTGELFF | TRBV7-8 | TRBD2
CARRWDRESYEQYF | TRBV5-3 | TRBD1
CASSLARGYSGTYEQYF | TRBV5-4 | -
CASTRTGSRTYEQYF | TRBV28 | -
CASSLQGIQETQYF | TRBV9 | -
CASSSWRVNTQYF | TRBV21-1 | -
CASSSFVGTGDDEQYF | TRBV13 | TRBD1
CASSVGTSGSPTPETQYF | TRBV9 | TRBD2
CASSNNRGQINSGANVLTF | TRBV7-9 | TRBD1
CASTLGGPSTDTQYF | TRBV5-4 | -
CASSINRDTDTQYF | TRBV9 | -
CSFRTSGSYEQYF | TRBV29-1 | TRBD2
CASSFDSASTDTQYF | TRBV5-4 | -
CASSRDRATGELFF | TRBV4-1 | TRBD1
CASSQDLDRGLIGELFF | TRBV14 | TRBD1
CASSQTYSGYSYNEQFF | TRBV4-3 | -
CASRPLSGRGTDTQYF | TRBV25-1 | TRBD2
CASSHSGGTDYGYTF | TRBV7-2 | TRBD1
CATSRGPGQGNTGELFF | TRBV15 | TRBD1
CASSLQGTGNTIYF | TRBV27 | -
CASRPPGTTEAFF | TRBV7-2 | -
CASSRDRQNTEAFF | TRBV6-1 | TRBD1
CASSQGPRGRALSHEQYF | TRBV4-1 | -
CASIYTGEDNEKLFF | TRBV27 | TRBD1
CASSLGDRTNYGYTF | TRBV5-1 | TRBD1
CASSFDLQGPYEQYF | TRBV28 | -
CASRTGSYEQYF | TRBV2 | TRBD1
CASSVASGRVADTQYF | TRBV9 | TRBD2
CASSFRAAYEQYF | TRBV7-8 | -
CASSPGLAGDLNYEQYF | TRBV4-1 | TRBD2
CASSQDRDRGYRGGTYEQYF | TRBV4-1 | TRBD1
CASSGDTSSYNEQFF | TRBV2 | -
CSVEEPVITEAFF | TRBV29-1 | -
CAWSVRRTVQETQYF | TRBV30 | -
CASSEQNYEQYF | TRBV2 | -
CASSDNTGSANEQFF | TRBV2 | -
CASSRIKLAGSSYNEQFF | TRBV19 | TRBD2
CASSLVLVGTDTQYF | TRBV7-9 | -
CASSTGYTETQYF | TRBV5-1 | -
CASRLGQANYGYTF | TRBV5-4 | TRBD1
CTSSQDGGRGYEQYF | TRBV1 | -